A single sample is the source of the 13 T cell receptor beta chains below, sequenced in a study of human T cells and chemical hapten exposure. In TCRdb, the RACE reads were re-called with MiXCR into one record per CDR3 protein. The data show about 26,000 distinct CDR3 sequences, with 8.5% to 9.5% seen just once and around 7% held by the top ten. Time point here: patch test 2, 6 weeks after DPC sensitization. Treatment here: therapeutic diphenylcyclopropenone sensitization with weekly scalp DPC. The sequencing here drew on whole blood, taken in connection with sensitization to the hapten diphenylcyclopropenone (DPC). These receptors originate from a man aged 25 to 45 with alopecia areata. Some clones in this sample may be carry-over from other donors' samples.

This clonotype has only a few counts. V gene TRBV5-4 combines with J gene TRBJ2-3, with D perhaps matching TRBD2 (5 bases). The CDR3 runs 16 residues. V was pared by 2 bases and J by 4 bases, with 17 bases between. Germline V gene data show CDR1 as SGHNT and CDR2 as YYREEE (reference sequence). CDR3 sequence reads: CASSFGSSHYPDTQYF. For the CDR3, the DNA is TGTGCCAGCAGCTTCGGGTCTAGCCACTACCCAGATACGCAGTATTTT. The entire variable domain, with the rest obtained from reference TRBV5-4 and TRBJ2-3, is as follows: ETGVTQSPTHLIKTRGQQVTLRCSSQSGHNTVSWYQQALGQGPQFIFQYYREEENGRGNFPPRFSGLQFPNYSSELNVNALELDDSALYLCASSFGSSHYPDTQYFGPGTRLTVL.

The CDR3 spells CASSVNVGTSGRLLYNEQFF. The CDR3 region has the DNA TGTGCCAGCAGCGTAAATGTCGGGACTAGCGGCCGACTCCTTTACAATGAGCAGTTCTTC. The chain uses TRBV9 and TRBJ2-1, with 11 bases fitting TRBD2. Trimming at V came to 1 base and at J to 4 bases, leaving 16 bases not matched to a gene. This CDR3 comprises 20 residues. CDR1 SGDLS and CDR2 YYNGEE come from the germline V gene. Looking up the rest from reference TRBV9 and TRBJ2-1 gives the full variable domain: DSGVTQTPKHLITATGQRVTLRCSPRSGDLSVYWYQQSLDQGLQFLIQYYNGEERAKGNILERFSAQQFPDLHSELNLSSLELGDSALYFCASSVNVGTSGRLLYNEQFFGPGTRLTVL.

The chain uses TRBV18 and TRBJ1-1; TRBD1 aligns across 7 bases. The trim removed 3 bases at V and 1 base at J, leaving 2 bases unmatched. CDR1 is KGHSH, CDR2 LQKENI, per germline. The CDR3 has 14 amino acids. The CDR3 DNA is TGTGCCAGCTCACCCGGGACAGCGAACACTGAAGCTTTCTTT. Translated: CASSPGTANTEAFF.

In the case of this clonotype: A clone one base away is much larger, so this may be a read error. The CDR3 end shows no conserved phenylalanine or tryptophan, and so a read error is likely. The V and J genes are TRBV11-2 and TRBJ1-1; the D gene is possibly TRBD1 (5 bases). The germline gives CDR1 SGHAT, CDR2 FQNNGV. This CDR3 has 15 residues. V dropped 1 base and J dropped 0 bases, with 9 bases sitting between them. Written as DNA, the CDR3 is TGTGCCAGCAGCTTAGTAACAGGAATGAACACTGAAGCTTTCTAT. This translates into CASSLVTGMNTEAFY.

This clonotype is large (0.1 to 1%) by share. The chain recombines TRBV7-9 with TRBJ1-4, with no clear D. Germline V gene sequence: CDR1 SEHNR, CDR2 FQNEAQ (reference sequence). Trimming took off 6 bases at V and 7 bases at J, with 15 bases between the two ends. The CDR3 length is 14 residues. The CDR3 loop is CASRVGEKGEKLFF. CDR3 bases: TGTGCCAGCAGGGTAGGAGAAAAGGGTGAAAAACTGTTTTTT. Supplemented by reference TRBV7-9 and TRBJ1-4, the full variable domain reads DTGVSQNPRHKITKRGQNVTFRCDPISEHNRLYWYRQTLGQGPEFLTYFQNEAQLEKSRLLSDRFSAERPKGSFSTLEIQRTEQGDSAMYLCASRVGEKGEKLFFGSGTQLSVL.

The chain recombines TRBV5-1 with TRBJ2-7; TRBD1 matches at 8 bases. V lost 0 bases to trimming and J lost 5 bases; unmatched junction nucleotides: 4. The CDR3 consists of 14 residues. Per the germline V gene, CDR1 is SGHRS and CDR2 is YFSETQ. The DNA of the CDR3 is TGCGCCAGCAGCTTGGGGACAGGGCTTAACGAGCAGTACTTC. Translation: CASSLGTGLNEQYF. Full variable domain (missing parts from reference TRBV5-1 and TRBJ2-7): KAGVTQTPRYLIKTRGQQVTLSCSPISGHRSVSWYQQTPGQGLQFLFEYFSETQRNKGNFPGRFSGRQFSNSRSEMNVSTLELGDSALYLCASSLGTGLNEQYFGPGTRLTVT.

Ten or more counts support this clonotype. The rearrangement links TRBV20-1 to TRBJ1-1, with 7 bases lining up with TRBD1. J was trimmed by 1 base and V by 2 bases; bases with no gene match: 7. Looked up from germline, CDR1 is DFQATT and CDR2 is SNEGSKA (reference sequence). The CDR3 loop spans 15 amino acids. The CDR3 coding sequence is TGCAGTGCTAGACCCGGACAGGCAAAGAACACTGAAGCTTTCTTT. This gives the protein CSARPGQAKNTEAFF.

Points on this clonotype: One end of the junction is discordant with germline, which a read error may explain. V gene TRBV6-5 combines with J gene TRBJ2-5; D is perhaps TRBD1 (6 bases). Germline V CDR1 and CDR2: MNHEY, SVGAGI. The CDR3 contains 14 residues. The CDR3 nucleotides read TGTGCCAGCAGTTATAACCAGGGGCGCGAGACCCAGTACTTT. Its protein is CASSYNQGRETQYF.

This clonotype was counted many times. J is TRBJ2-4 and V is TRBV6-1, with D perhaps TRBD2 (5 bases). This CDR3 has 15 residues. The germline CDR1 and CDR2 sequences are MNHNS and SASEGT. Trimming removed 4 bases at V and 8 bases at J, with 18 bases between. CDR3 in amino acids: CASSGAPPQADIQYF. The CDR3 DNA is TGTGCCAGCAGTGGGGCCCCCCCACAAGCGGACATTCAGTACTTC.

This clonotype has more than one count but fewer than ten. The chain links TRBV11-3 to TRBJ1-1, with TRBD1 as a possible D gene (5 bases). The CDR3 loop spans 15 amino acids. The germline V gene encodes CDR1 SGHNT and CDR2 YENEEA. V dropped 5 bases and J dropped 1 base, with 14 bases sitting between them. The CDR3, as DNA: TGTGCCAGCAGCGAAATGGGGCAGGGGAACACTGAAGCTTTCTTT. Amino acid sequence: CASSEMGQGNTEAFF.

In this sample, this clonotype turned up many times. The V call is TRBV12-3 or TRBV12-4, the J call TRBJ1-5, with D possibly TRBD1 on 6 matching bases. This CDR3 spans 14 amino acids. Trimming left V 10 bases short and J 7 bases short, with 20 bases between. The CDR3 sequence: CATKIGGAGQPQHF. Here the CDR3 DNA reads TGTGCCACCAAAATTGGGGGGGCAGGGCAGCCCCAGCATTTT.

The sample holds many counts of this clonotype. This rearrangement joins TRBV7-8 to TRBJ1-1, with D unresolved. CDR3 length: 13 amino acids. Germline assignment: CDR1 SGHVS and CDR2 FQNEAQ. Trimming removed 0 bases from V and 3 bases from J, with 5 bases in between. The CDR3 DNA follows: TGTGCCAGCAGCTTAGCGGGCCACACTGAAGCTTTCTTT. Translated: CASSLAGHTEAFF.

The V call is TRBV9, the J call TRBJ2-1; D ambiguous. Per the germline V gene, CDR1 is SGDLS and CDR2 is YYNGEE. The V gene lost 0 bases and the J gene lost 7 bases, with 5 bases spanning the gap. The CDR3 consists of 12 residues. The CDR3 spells CASSVVTNEQFF. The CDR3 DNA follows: TGTGCCAGCAGCGTAGTGACAAATGAGCAGTTCTTC.